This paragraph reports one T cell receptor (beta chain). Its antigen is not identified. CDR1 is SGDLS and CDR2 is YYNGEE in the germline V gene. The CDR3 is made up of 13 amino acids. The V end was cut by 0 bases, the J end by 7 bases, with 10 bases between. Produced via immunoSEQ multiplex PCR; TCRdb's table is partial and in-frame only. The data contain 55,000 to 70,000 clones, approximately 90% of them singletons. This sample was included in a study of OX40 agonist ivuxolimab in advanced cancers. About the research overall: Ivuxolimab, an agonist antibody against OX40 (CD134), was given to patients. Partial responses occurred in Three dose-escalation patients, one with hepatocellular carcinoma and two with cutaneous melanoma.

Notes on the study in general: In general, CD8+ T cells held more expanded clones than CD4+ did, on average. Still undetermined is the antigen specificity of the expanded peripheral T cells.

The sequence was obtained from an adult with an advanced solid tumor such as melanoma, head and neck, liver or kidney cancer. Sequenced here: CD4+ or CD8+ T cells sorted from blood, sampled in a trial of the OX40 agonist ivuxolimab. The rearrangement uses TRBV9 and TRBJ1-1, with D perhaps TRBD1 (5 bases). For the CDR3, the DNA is TGTGCCAGCAGCGTAGGGGGGAACGATGAAGCTTTCTTT. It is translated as CASSVGGNDEAFF.